The clone carrying this TCR beta chain was seen many times. Its antigen is unidentified. V lost 3 bases and J lost 7, with 12 bases in between. Per germline, CDR1 SGHVS and CDR2 FNYEAQ. CDR3 size: 14 residues. TCRdb re-called the reads through MiXCR, storing one row per CDR3 protein. In the table there are around 280,000 distinct CDR3 sequences, approximately 13% of which are singletons. This sample is part of a study of T cell repertoires in cytomegalovirus infection. Study-wide results and caveats: The cumulative frequency of public TCR beta families identified carriers of CMV plus the relevant HLA.

The chain joins TRBV7-6 to TRBJ2-2; D might be TRBD1 (6 bases). Sequenced material: PBMCs. This TCR was recovered from a human donor in good health (CMV status not recorded). Some clones in this sample may be carry-over from other donors' samples. The CDR3 spells CASSFSQGIGELFF. In DNA, the CDR3 is TGTGCCAGCAGCTTTTCACAGGGAATCGGGGAGCTGTTTTTT.